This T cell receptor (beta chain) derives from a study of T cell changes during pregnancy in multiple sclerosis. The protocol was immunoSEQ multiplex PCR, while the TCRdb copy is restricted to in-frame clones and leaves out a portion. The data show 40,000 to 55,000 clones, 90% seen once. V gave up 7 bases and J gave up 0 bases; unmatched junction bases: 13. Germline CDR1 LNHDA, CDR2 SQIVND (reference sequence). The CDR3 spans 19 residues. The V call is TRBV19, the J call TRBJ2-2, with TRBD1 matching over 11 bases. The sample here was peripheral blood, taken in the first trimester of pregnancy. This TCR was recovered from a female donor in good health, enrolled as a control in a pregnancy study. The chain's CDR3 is CASTTWFGQGAANTGELFF. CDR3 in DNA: TGTGCCAGTACCACCTGGTTCGGACAGGGGGCCGCGAACACCGGGGAGCTGTTTTTT.